Presented here are 4 T cell receptor beta chains from one specimen sequenced in a study of OX40 agonist ivuxolimab in advanced cancers. The repertoire was sequenced with immunoSEQ multiplex PCR; TCRdb's copy has only in-frame clones and lacks some. The table lists just under 65,000 clones, approximately 92% of them singletons. Sequences were derived from CD4+ or CD8+ T cells sorted from blood, sampled in a trial of the OX40 agonist ivuxolimab. These TCRs come from an adult with an advanced solid tumor such as melanoma, head and neck, liver or kidney cancer.

The chain links TRBV5-4 to TRBJ2-1; 14 bases match TRBD2. Trimming took 4 bases from V and 4 from J; bases not matched to a gene: 13. Germline V gives CDR1 SGHNT, CDR2 YYREEE (reference sequence). The CDR3 is made up of 19 amino acids. For the CDR3, the DNA is TGTGCCAGCAGCCACAGGGGATTCCGACTAGCGGGAGGGTACAATGAGCAGTTCTTC. This translates into CASSHRGFRLAGGYNEQFF.

The genes are TRBV2 and TRBJ2-1; 11 nucleotides agree with TRBD1. V lost 4 bases and J lost 6; bases outside the gene matches: 8. Germline CDR1 SNHLY, CDR2 FYNNEI. The CDR3 totals 16 residues. In nucleotides, the CDR3 is TGTGCCAGCAGTGGCTACCGGGACAGGGGGGTCAATGAGCAGTTCTTC. Translated, it gives CASSGYRDRGVNEQFF.

This clone was observed once. The chain recombines TRBV6-1 with TRBJ2-7, with D uncertain. Trimming left V 3 bases short and J 5 bases short, with 14 bases between. Per germline, CDR1 MNHNS and CDR2 SASEGT. CDR3 length: 14 amino acids. The CDR3 DNA is TGTGCCAGCAGTGAGATCTATGGGGTCGACGAGCAGTACTTC. This sequence encodes CASSEIYGVDEQYF.

The chain is built from TRBV15 and TRBJ2-7; D may be TRBD1 (6 bases). V was trimmed by 4 bases and J by 3 bases, leaving 13 bases between them. Germline V gene sequence: CDR1 LNHNV, CDR2 YYDKDF (reference sequence). This CDR3 has 14 amino acids. The CDR3 nucleotides read TGTGCCACCAGCATCCTAGGGGGAAACTACGAGCAGTACTTC. Translated, it gives CATSILGGNYEQYF.